This T cell receptor (beta chain) was recovered during a study of blood T cell repertoires in COVID-19 (dated by TCRdb to 2020 to 2022). Background on the whole study: Samples covering the acute and convalescent phases of COVID-19 were provided by collaborators in the United States, Italy and Spain. The material from the prospective study consisted of cDNA or gDNA derived from T cells, B-cell-depleted T cells, or PBMCs. Subjects who had been exposed to COVID-19, were actively infected with it, or had recovered from it provided the deeply sampled blood TCRbeta repertoires that made up the dataset. The repertoires were released in a freely available public database intended as a resource for research on the immune response to SARS-CoV-2. The samples were drawn from the first 160 participants of the ongoing ImmuneRACE study and from 1,254 subjects provided by 6 global collaborators. Sample metadata almost always included a de-identified subject ID, COVID-19 status, age in years and sex. Where HLA class I and class II types were available, the types were taken from metadata supplied by the sample provider, not from assay-based typing. The paper as a whole reports these results and caveats: The amount of clinical and demographic metadata varied by source and participant and was provided uncurated.

TCRbeta CDR3 regions were amplified from genomic DNA by means of the immunoSEQ Assay, a bias-controlled multiplex PCR. Concerning the study's data processing: Within the assay, amplification of reference gene primers was used to estimate how many nucleated cells each sample contained. Sequence reads were collapsed and filtered to measure the absolute abundance of every unique TCRbeta CDR3 rearrangement. For each sample, productive Simpson clonality was calculated by taking the square root of Simpson's diversity index across productive rearrangements. TCRdb mirrors the immuneACCESS table, restricted to in-frame sequences. Some clones are absent from its copies; in checked studies, under half trace to an unresolved V gene, and the reason for the others is unknown. That table is the source of V, J and clone size, and D and trimming were worked out from the DNA. The sample table lists some 460,000 clones, around 89% of them with a count of one. Clones ranked in the top ten supply roughly 4.3% of the sample.

Concerning this clone itself: Its antigen specificity is not known. No clone much larger than this one lies a single base away; base qualities are absent.

Each collaborating institution followed its own protocols to collect whole blood in K2EDTA tubes. Collaborator samples were shipped for TCRbeta analysis as frozen whole blood, isolated PBMCs, or DNA extracted from either sample type. Measured from the cysteine to the phenylalanine, the CDR3 is 15 residues long. CDR3 DNA only is kept here, 45 bases in frame from base 1. Deletion took 5 bases off V and 3 bases off J, with a span of 17 bases between the germline ends. In the germline V gene, CDR1 corresponds to MDHEN and CDR2 to SYDVKM. The origin of this receptor is a woman between 25 and 40 years old with acute or convalescent COVID-19. The sequenced material came from peripheral blood. The chain couples TRBV28 to TRBJ2-7; no D segment can be confidently identified. The CDR3 here reads CASSPPEDMNYEQYF. The DNA sequence is TGTGCCAGCAGTCCCCCCGAGGATATGAACTACGAGCAGTACTTC.